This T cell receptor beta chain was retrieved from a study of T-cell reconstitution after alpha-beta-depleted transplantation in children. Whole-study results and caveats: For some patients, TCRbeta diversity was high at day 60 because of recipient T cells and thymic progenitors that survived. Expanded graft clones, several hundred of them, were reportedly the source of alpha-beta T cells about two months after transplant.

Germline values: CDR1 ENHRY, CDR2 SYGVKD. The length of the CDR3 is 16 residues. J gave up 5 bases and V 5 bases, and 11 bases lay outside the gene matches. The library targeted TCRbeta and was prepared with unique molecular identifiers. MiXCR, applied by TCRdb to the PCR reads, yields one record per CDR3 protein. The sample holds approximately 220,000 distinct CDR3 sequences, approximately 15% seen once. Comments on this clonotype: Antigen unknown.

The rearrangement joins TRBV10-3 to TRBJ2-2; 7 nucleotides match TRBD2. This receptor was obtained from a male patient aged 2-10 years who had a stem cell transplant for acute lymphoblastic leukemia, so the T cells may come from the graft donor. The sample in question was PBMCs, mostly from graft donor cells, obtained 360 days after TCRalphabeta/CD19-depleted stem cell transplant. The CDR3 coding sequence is TGTGCCATCAGTTCCGTAGCGGGTGGATCGACCGGGGAGCTGTTTTTT. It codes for CAISSVAGGSTGELFF.